This TCR beta chain was profiled in a study of cytomegalovirus exposure and HLA in healthy donors. The CDR3 consists of 15 residues. The germline gives CDR1 SGHNT, CDR2 YYREEE (reference sequence). The V and J ends lost 0 bases and 4 bases, in that order; junction bases with no gene match: 1. The PCR contained 60 Vbeta and 13 Jbeta primers. Generated by immunoSEQ multiplex PCR, the TCRdb table keeps only in-frame clones and is missing some. The sample has about 200,000 clones, around 80% seen once. The origin of this receptor is a man aged 45-65 years in good health and CMV-seronegative. The rearrangement links TRBV5-4 to TRBJ2-2; 9 positions agree with TRBD1. Material: PBMCs. CDR3 amino acids: CASSLVQGATGELFF. The CDR3 DNA sequence: TGTGCCAGCAGCTTGGTACAGGGGGCCACCGGGGAGCTGTTTTTT.